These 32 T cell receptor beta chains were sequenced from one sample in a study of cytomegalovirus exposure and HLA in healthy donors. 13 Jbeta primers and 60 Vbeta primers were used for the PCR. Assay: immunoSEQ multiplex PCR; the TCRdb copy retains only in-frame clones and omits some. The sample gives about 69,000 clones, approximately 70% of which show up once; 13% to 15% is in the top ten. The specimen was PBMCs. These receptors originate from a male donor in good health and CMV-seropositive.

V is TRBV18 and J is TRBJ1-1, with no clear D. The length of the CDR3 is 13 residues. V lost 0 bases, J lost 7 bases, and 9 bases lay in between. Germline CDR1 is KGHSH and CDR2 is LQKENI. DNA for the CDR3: TGTGCCAGCTCACCACCGAGTGAGGGTGAAGCTTTCTTT. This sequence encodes CASSPPSEGEAFF.

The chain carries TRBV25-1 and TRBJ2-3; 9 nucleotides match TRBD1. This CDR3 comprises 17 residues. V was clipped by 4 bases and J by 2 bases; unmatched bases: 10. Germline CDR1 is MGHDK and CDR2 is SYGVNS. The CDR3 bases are TGTGCCAGCAGTGGGCCTCCGGACAGGGGCTACACAGATACGCAGTATTTT. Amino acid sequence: CASSGPPDRGYTDTQYF.

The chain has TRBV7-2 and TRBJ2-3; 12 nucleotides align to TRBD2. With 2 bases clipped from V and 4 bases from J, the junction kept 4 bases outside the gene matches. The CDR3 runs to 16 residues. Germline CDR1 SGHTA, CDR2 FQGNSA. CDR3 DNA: TGTGCCAGCAGCTTAAGACTAGCGGGGGTCTCAGATACGCAGTATTTT. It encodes CASSLRLAGVSDTQYF.

The CDR3 region is CASSRLEGLGNYGYTF. The DNA for the CDR3 is TGTGCCAGCAGCCGCCTCGAAGGACTAGGGAACTATGGCTACACCTTC. The chain links TRBV27 to TRBJ1-2; D unresolved. The germline gives CDR1 MNHEY, CDR2 SMNVEV (reference sequence). Trimming stripped 6 bases from V and 2 bases from J, with 19 bases between. The CDR3 is 16 amino acids.

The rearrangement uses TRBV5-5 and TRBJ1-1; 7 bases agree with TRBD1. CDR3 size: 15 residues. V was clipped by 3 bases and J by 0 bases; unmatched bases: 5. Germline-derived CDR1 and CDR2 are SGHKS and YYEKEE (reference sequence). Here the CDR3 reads CASSWTGDVNTEAFF. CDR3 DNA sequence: TGTGCCAGCAGCTGGACAGGAGATGTGAACACTGAAGCTTTCTTT.

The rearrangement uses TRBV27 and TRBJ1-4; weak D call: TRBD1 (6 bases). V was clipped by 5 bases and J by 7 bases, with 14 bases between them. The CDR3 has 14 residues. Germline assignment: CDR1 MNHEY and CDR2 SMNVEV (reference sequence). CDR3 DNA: TGTGCCAGCAGTCGTCGGGGGGGCAGTGAAAAACTGTTTTTT. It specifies CASSRRGGSEKLFF.

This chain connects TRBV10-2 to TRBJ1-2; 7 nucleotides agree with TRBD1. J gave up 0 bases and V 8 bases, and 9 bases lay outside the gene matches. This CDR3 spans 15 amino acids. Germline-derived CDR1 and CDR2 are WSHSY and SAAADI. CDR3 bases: TGCGCCAGCCGACAGACAGGGTCAGCTAACTATGGCTACACCTTC. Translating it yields CASRQTGSANYGYTF.

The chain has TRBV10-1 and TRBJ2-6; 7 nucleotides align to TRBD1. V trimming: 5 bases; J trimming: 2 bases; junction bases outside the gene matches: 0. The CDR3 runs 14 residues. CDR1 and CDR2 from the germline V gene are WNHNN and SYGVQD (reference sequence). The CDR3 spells CASSRGPGANVLTF. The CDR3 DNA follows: TGCGCCAGCAGTAGGGGGCCTGGGGCCAACGTCCTGACTTTC.

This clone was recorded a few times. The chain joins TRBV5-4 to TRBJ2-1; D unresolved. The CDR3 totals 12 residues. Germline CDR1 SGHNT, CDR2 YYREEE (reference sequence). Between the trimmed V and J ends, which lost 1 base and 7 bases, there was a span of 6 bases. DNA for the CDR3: TGTGCCAGCAGCTTGTTCGGGAATGAGCAGTTCTTC. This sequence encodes CASSLFGNEQFF.

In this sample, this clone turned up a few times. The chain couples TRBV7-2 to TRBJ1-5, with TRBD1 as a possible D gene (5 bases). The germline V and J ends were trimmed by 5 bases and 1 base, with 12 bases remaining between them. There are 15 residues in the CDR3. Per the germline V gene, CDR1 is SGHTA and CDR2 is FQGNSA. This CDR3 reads CASSPIRGSNQPQHF. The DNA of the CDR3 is TGTGCCAGCAGCCCAATCCGGGGGAGCAATCAGCCCCAGCATTTT.

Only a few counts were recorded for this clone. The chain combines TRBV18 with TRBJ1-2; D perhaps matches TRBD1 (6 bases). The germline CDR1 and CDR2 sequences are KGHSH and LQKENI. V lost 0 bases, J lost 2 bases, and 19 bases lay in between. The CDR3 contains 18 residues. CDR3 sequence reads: CASSPPLLGQGTNYGYTF. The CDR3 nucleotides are TGTGCCAGCTCACCACCCTTACTTGGGCAGGGGACAAACTATGGCTACACCTTC.

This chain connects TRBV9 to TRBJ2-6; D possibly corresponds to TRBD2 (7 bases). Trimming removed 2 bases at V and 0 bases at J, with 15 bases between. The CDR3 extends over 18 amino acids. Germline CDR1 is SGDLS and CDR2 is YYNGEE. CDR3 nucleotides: TGTGCCAGCAGCGTCCGGAACAGGGACTACTCTGGGGCCAACGTCCTGACTTTC. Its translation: CASSVRNRDYSGANVLTF.

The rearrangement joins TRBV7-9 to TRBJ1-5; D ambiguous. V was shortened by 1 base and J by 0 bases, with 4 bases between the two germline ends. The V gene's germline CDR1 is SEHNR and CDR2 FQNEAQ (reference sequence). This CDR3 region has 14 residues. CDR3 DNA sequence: TGTGCCAGCAGCTTAGGTTATAGCAATCAGCCCCAGCATTTT. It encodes CASSLGYSNQPQHF.

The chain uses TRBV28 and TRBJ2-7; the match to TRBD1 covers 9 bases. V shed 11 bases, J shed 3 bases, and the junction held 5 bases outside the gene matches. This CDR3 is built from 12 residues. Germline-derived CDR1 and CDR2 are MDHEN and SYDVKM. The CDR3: CAGATGGYEQYF. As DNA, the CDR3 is TGTGCCGGCGCGACAGGGGGCTACGAGCAGTACTTC.

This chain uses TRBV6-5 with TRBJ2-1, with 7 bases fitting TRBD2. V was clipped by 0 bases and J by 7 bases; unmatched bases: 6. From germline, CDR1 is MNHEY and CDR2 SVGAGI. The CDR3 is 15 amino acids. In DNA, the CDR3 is TGTGCCAGCAGTTACTCCGGACTAGGTGTAAATGAGCAGTTCTTC. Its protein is CASSYSGLGVNEQFF.

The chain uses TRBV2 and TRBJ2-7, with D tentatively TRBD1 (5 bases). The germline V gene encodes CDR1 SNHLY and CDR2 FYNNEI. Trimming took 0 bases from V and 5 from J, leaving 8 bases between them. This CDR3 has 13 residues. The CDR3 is CASSEAGVHEQYF. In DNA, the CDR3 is TGTGCCAGCAGTGAAGCAGGGGTCCACGAGCAGTACTTC. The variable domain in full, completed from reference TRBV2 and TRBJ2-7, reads EPEVTQTPSHQVTQMGQEVILRCVPISNHLYFYWYRQILGQKVEFLVSFYNNEISEKSEIFDDQFSVERPDGSNFTLKIRSTKLEDSAMYFCASSEAGVHEQYFGPGTRLTVT.

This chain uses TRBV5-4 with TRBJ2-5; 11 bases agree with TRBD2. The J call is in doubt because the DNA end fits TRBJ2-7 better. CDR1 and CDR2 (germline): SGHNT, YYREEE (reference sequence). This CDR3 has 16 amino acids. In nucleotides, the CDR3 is TGTGCCAGCAGCCAAGCTAGCGGGAGGAACTCCTACGAGCAGTACTTC. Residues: CASSQASGRNSYEQYF.

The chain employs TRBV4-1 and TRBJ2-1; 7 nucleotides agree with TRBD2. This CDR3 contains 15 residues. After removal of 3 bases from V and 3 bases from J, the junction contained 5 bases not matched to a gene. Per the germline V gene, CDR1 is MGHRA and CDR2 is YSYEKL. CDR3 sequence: CASSHLAADYNEQFF. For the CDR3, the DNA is TGCGCCAGCAGCCATCTAGCGGCCGACTACAATGAGCAGTTCTTC.

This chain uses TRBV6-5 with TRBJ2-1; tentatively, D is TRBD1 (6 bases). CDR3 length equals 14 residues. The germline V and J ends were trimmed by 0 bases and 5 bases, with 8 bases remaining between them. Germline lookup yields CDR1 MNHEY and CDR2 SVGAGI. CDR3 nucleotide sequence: TGTGCCAGCAGTTACTCGAGGGACAACAATGAGCAGTTCTTC. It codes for CASSYSRDNNEQFF.

The CDR3 sequence: CASSLADFPSYEQYF. The DNA of the CDR3 is TGCGCCAGCAGCTTGGCCGACTTCCCCTCCTACGAGCAGTACTTC. This sequence joins TRBV5-1 and TRBJ2-7; D unclear. The CDR3 has 15 residues. The V gene's germline CDR1 is SGHRS and CDR2 YFSETQ. Trimming shortened V by 0 bases and J by 0 bases, and 10 bases separated the two germline ends.

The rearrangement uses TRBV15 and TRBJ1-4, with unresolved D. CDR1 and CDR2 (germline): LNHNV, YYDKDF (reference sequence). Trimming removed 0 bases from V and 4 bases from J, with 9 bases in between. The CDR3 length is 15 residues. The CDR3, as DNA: TGTGCCACCAGCAGAGAATTAGCGAATAATGAAAAACTGTTTTTT. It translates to CATSRELANNEKLFF.

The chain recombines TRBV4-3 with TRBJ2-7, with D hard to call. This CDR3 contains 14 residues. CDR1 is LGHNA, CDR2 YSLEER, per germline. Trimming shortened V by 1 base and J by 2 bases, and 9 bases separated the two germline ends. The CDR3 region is CASSQVRVAYEQYF. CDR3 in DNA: TGCGCCAGCAGCCAAGTACGGGTAGCCTACGAGCAGTACTTC.

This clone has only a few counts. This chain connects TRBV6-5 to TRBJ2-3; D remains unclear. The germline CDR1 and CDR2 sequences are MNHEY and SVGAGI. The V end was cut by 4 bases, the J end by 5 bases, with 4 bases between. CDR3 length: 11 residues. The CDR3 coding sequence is TGTGCCAGCAGTTCGGGAGATACGCAGTATTTT. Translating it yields CASSSGDTQYF.

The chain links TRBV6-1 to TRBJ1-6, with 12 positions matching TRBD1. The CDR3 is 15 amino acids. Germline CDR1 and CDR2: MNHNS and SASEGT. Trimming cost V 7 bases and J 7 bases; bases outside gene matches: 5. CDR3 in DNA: TGTGCCAGCAAGAAGGGACAGGGGGCCAATTCACCCCTCCACTTT. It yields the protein CASKKGQGANSPLHF.

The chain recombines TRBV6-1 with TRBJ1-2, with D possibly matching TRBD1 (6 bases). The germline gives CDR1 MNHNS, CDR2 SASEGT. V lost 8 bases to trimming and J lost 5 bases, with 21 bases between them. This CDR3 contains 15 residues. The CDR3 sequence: CASVARGAGRYGYTF. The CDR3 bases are TGTGCCAGCGTCGCACGGGGGGCTGGGAGGTATGGCTACACCTTC.

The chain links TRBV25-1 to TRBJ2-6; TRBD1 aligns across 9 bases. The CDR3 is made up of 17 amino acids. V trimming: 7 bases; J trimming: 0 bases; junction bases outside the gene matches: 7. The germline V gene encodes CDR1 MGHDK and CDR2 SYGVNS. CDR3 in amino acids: CASTPGQGRSGANVLTF. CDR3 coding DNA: TGTGCCAGCACCCCGGGACAGGGACGCTCTGGGGCCAACGTCCTGACTTTC.

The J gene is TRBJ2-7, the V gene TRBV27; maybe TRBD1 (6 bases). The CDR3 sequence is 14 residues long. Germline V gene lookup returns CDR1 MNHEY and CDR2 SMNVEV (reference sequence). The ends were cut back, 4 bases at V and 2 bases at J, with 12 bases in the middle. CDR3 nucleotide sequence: TGTGCCAGCAGTTCATACAGGGCGCCCTACGAGCAGTACTTC. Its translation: CASSSYRAPYEQYF.

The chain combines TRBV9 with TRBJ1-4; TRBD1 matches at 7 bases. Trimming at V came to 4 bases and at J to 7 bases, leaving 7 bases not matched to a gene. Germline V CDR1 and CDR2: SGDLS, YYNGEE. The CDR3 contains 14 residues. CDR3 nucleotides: TGTGCCAGCAGCCGAGGGGGCTGGGGTGAAAAACTGTTTTTT. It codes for CASSRGGWGEKLFF.

The CDR3 region is CSVGPDTQYF. The DNA of the CDR3 is TGCAGCGTTGGGCCAGATACGCAGTATTTT. This rearrangement joins TRBV29-1 to TRBJ2-3; D not resolved. V lost 4 bases and J lost 4, with 3 bases in between. Germline-derived CDR1 and CDR2 are SQVTM and ANQGSEA. The CDR3 has 10 amino acids.

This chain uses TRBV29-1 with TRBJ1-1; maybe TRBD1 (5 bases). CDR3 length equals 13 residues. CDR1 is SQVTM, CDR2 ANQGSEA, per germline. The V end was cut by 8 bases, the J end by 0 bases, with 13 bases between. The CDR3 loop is CSSWGSMNTEAFF. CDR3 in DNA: TGCAGCTCATGGGGCAGTATGAACACTGAAGCTTTCTTT.

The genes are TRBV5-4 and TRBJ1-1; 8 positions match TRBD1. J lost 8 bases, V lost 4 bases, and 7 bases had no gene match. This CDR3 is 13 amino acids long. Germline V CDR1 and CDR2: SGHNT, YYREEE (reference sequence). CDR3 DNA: TGTGCCAGCAGCCAAATAGGACAGGGCGAAGCTTTCTTT. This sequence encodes CASSQIGQGEAFF.

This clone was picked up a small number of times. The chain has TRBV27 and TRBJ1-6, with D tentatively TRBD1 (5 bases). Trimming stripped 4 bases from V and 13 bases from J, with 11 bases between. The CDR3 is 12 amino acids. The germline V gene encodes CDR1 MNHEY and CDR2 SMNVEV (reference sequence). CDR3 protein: CASSYPSGPLHF. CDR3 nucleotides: TGTGCCAGCAGTTACCCGTCAGGGCCCCTCCACTTT.